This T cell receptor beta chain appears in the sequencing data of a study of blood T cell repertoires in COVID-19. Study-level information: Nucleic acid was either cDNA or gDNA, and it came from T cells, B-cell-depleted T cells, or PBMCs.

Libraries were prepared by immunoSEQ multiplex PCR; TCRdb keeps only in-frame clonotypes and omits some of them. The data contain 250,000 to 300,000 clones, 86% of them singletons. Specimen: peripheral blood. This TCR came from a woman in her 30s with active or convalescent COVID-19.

In DNA, the CDR3 is TGTGCCAGCAGCTTAGGACAGGGAGGACCCTTAAATGAGCAGTTCTTC. Its translation: CASSLGQGGPLNEQFF. The chain has TRBV7-9 and TRBJ2-1; D is possibly TRBD1 (7 bases). There are 16 residues in the CDR3. Trimming cost V 1 base and J 7 bases, with 17 bases left between them. Germline V CDR1 and CDR2: SEHNR, FQNEAQ (reference sequence).